The T cell receptor (beta chain) described here comes from a study of regulatory T cells in long-lasting Graves disease. iRepertoire HTBI primers and Arm-PCR of CDR3 regions built TCR beta libraries. As processed by the authors: The study identified about 60 TRBV and 13 to 15 TRBJ segments across samples. TCRdb reanalysed the multiplex PCR reads using MiXCR and keeps one entry per CDR3 protein. Here the V and J calls rest on TCRdb's processing, not on the authors' analysis. The sample includes roughly 360,000 distinct CDR3 sequences, about 11% of them seen just once. Whole-study findings and limits: Patients with persistent disease shared 2,741 public clonotypes, outpacing the 900 to 1,000 shared by new patients. The study found TRBV28, TRBJ1-2 and TRBJ2-5 favored in persistent disease.

This clonotype occurred a few times. What it binds is not known. This CDR3 has 14 residues. The V end lost 4 bases, the J end lost 5 bases, and 14 bases lay between the germline ends. Germline V CDR1 and CDR2: SGHVS, FNYEAQ. Described time point: newly diagnosed GD, antithyroid drugs for less than 3 months. The TCR library was prepared using RNA isolated from PBMCs. This sample also appeared in a second study, on T cells in Graves' hyperthyroidism and ophthalmopathy.

The sequence was collected from a woman aged 18-29 years with Graves disease. The source was peripheral blood mononuclear cells (PBMCs), collected at new diagnosis, from a patient treated with antithyroid drugs. The chain combines TRBV7-6 with TRBJ1-1; a possible D gene is TRBD1 (5 bases). CDR3 region: CASSSGTVPTEAFF. DNA for the CDR3: TGTGCCAGCAGCTCCGGGACGGTTCCGACTGAAGCTTTCTTT.